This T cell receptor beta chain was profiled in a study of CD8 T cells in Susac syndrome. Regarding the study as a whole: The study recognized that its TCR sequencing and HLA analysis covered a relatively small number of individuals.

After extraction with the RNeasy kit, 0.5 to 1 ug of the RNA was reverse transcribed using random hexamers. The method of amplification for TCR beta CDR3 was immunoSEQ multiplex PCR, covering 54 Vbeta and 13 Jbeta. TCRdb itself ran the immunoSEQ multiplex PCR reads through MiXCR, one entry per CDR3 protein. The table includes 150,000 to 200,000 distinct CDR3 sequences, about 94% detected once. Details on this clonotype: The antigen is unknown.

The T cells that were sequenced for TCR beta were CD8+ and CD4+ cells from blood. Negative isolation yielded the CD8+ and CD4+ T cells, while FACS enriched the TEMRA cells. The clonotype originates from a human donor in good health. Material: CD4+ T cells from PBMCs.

The CDR3 loop is CASSSMGTDNEQFF. Here the CDR3 DNA reads TGTGCCAGCAGCTCTATGGGAACAGACAATGAGCAGTTCTTC. The V and J genes are TRBV2 and TRBJ2-1; unclear D gene. The germline V and J ends were trimmed by 6 bases and 5 bases, with 14 bases remaining between them. Germline V lookup: CDR1 SNHLY, CDR2 FYNNEI. The CDR3 loop spans 14 amino acids.